One sample yielded the 21 T cell receptor beta chains listed below, sequenced in a study of blood T cell repertoires in COVID-19. Sequencing used immunoSEQ multiplex PCR; TCRdb keeps in-frame clones, though not all of them. The profile shows about 82,000 clones, just under 85% of them singletons. The sequencing input was peripheral blood. These receptors were obtained from an elderly man with active or convalescent COVID-19.

CDR3 coding DNA: TGCGCCAGCAGGGGGGCAGGGTGGAGTGGAAACACCATATATTTT. It yields the protein CASRGAGWSGNTIYF. This chain uses TRBV10-2 with TRBJ1-3; possible D gene TRBD1, 6 bases. V lost 6 bases and J 3 bases, leaving 15 bases between the germline ends. This CDR3 is built from 15 residues. CDR1 is WSHSY and CDR2 is SAAADI in the germline V gene.

This chain uses TRBV7-2 with TRBJ2-2, with 7 nucleotides matching TRBD2. V lost 4 bases, J lost 7 bases, and 6 bases stayed unmatched. Germline V CDR1 and CDR2: SGHTA, FQGNSA. This CDR3 contains 14 residues. This CDR3 is CASSSSGGNGELFF. The DNA of the CDR3 is TGTGCCAGCAGCTCTAGCGGCGGGAACGGGGAGCTGTTTTTT.

The rearrangement links TRBV7-9 to TRBJ1-5, with D maybe TRBD1 (5 bases). Germline V gives CDR1 SEHNR, CDR2 FQNEAQ (reference sequence). Trimming cost V 1 base and J 3 bases, with 10 bases left between them. The CDR3 has 15 amino acids. DNA for the CDR3: TGTGCCAGCAGCTTAGTCGGGGGTATCAATCAGCCCCAGCATTTT. Translation: CASSLVGGINQPQHF.

The chain employs TRBV29-1 and TRBJ2-5; no clear D gene. The CDR3 consists of 11 residues. The V gene's germline CDR1 is SQVTM and CDR2 ANQGSEA. V lost 5 bases to trimming and J lost 5 bases, with 9 bases between them. The CDR3 DNA is TGCAGCGTTCACCCCGGGGAGACCCAGTACTTC. Translated: CSVHPGETQYF.

This clone turned up a few times. The rearrangement links TRBV28 to TRBJ2-5; possible D gene TRBD2, 6 bases. With 5 bases removed from V and 1 base from J, the gap between germline ends came to 11 bases. This CDR3 is built from 14 residues. CDR1 is MDHEN and CDR2 is SYDVKM in the germline V gene. CDR3 bases: TGTGCCAGCAGTCCCTCACTAGCCCAAGAGACCCAGTACTTC. This codes for CASSPSLAQETQYF.

The CDR3 sequence: CSASIAGGHSTDTQYF. As DNA, the CDR3 is TGCAGTGCTAGTATCGCGGGGGGCCATAGCACAGATACGCAGTATTTT. The rearrangement joins TRBV20-1 to TRBJ2-3; 8 positions agree with TRBD2. Germline CDR1 DFQATT, CDR2 SNEGSKA (reference sequence). With V trimmed by 3 bases and J by 0 bases, 8 bases remained unmatched. The CDR3 has 16 amino acids.

J is TRBJ1-2 and V is TRBV6-1; D is perhaps TRBD1 (5 bases). Per germline, CDR1 MNHNS and CDR2 SASEGT. V was cut by 3 bases and J by 4 bases, with 15 bases left in between. CDR3 length equals 15 residues. The chain's CDR3 is CASSDPYSDIYGYTF. CDR3 in DNA: TGTGCCAGCAGTGATCCCTACTCGGACATCTATGGCTACACCTTC.

The gene calls are TRBV5-6 and TRBJ2-7, with D tentatively TRBD1 (5 bases). CDR3 length equals 12 residues. Between the trimmed V and J ends, which lost 1 base and 4 bases, there was a span of 6 bases. Germline CDR1 SGHDT, CDR2 YYEEEE. The CDR3 is CASSLSGYEQYV. As DNA, the CDR3 is TGTGCCAGCAGCTTGTCAGGGTACGAGCAGTACGTC.

This chain links TRBV2 with TRBJ1-6; D is perhaps TRBD1 (5 bases). Germline V CDR1 and CDR2: SNHLY, FYNNEI. The CDR3 totals 15 residues. Trimming removed 6 bases from V and 7 bases from J, with 16 bases in between. The CDR3 reads CASSIGTPGNSPLHF. The CDR3 bases are TGTGCCAGCAGCATAGGAACCCCAGGGAATTCACCCCTCCACTTT.

The genes are TRBV19 and TRBJ2-1, with D possibly matching TRBD1 (6 bases). In germline, CDR1 is LNHDA, CDR2 SQIVND (reference sequence). The CDR3 totals 15 residues. The germline V and J ends were trimmed by 7 bases and 9 bases, with 22 bases remaining between them. The CDR3 protein is CASTPRAFVRGEQFF. The CDR3 DNA is TGTGCCAGTACCCCCAGGGCTTTCGTCAGGGGTGAGCAGTTCTTC.

The chain combines TRBV6-5 with TRBJ2-7, with D tentatively TRBD1 (6 bases). CDR1 and CDR2 (germline): MNHEY, SVGAGI. The CDR3 is 15 amino acids. V gave up 3 bases and J gave up 2 bases, with 14 bases separating them. The CDR3 protein is CASSYRQEATYEQYV. For the CDR3, the DNA is TGTGCCAGCAGTTATAGACAGGAAGCTACCTACGAGCAGTACGTC.

This clone turned up a few times. The rearrangement uses TRBV5-4 and TRBJ2-3, with D perhaps matching TRBD2 (5 bases). Germline CDR1 and CDR2: SGHNT and YYREEE (reference sequence). The CDR3 loop spans 13 amino acids. The V and J ends lost 2 bases and 6 bases respectively, with 10 bases between them. CDR3 coding DNA: TGTGCCAGCAGCTTCCCCCCGGGGGATACGCAGTATTTT. Residues: CASSFPPGDTQYF.

CDR3 in amino acids: CASSPSGRDYNEQFF. The DNA of the CDR3 is TGTGCCAGCAGCCCGAGCGGGAGGGACTACAATGAGCAGTTCTTC. This chain joins TRBV7-3 and TRBJ2-1, with 10 bases identical to TRBD2. Germline values: CDR1 SGHTA, CDR2 FQGTGA. This CDR3 spans 15 amino acids. Losses at the gene ends were 5 bases for V and 3 bases for J; bases not matched to a gene: 4.

The genes are TRBV10-3 and TRBJ1-2; a possible D gene is TRBD1 (5 bases). The CDR3 is 17 residues long. Germline V gene data show CDR1 as ENHRY and CDR2 as SYGVKD. With 0 bases removed from V and 4 bases from J, the gap between germline ends came to 18 bases. The CDR3 DNA sequence: TGTGCCATCAGTGAGTCGATCGGGGGAGGAAGCTTCTATGGCTACACCTTC. It yields the protein CAISESIGGGSFYGYTF.

The V gene is TRBV5-1, the J gene TRBJ1-6; D is uncertain. The CDR3 sequence is 15 residues long. CDR1 is SGHRS, CDR2 YFSETQ, per germline. V was cut by 3 bases and J by 2 bases, with 9 bases left in between. The CDR3 reads CASSWGGTYNSPLHF. In DNA, the CDR3 is TGCGCCAGCAGCTGGGGAGGTACCTATAATTCACCCCTCCACTTT. The full variable domain, completed using reference TRBV5-1 and TRBJ1-6, is KAGVTQTPRYLIKTRGQQVTLSCSPISGHRSVSWYQQTPGQGLQFLFEYFSETQRNKGNFPGRFSGRQFSNSRSEMNVSTLELGDSALYLCASSWGGTYNSPLHFGNGTRLTVT.

The chain couples TRBV5-1 to TRBJ2-3; TRBD2 might be the D (5 bases). CDR3 size: 16 residues. V shed 0 bases and J shed 2 bases, with 13 bases lying between them. In germline, CDR1 is SGHRS, CDR2 YFSETQ. The chain's CDR3 is CASSLVRDSSTDTQYF. DNA of the CDR3: TGCGCCAGCAGCTTGGTGAGGGATTCTTCCACAGATACGCAGTATTTT.

The chain joins TRBV30 to TRBJ1-6, with 10 bases that match TRBD1. This CDR3 region has 15 residues. V dropped 6 bases and J dropped 6; count of bases not matched to a gene: 8. Germline-derived CDR1 and CDR2 are GTSNPN and SVGIG (reference sequence). CDR3 in amino acids: CACPRQGASNSPLHF. CDR3 sequence (DNA): TGTGCCTGCCCCCGACAGGGGGCTAGTAATTCACCCCTCCACTTT.

V gene TRBV15 combines with J gene TRBJ1-5; maybe TRBD1 (5 bases). Between the trimmed V and J ends, which lost 0 bases and 6 bases, there was a span of 9 bases. This CDR3 contains 14 residues. Germline V gene lookup returns CDR1 LNHNV and CDR2 YYDKDF (reference sequence). CDR3 sequence: CATSRDRDVQPQHF. For the CDR3, the DNA is TGTGCCACCAGCAGAGACAGGGATGTTCAGCCCCAGCATTTT.

V gene TRBV6-1 combines with J gene TRBJ2-3; 8 bases are shared with TRBD2. This CDR3 comprises 16 residues. Germline V lookup: CDR1 MNHNS, CDR2 SASEGT. V gave up 2 bases and J gave up 1 base; unmatched junction bases: 5. The CDR3 sequence: CASSEIAGRGTDTQYF. CDR3 DNA: TGTGCCAGCAGTGAAATCGCCGGGAGGGGCACAGATACGCAGTATTTT.

V gene TRBV2 combines with J gene TRBJ1-2; 10 bases fit TRBD1. The CDR3 contains 15 residues. CDR1 is SNHLY, CDR2 FYNNEI, per germline. V gave up 3 bases and J gave up 1 base; unmatched junction bases: 2. This chain's CDR3 is CASSDGQGDNYGYTF. CDR3 bases: TGTGCCAGCAGTGATGGACAGGGGGATAACTATGGCTACACCTTC.

V gene TRBV5-1 combines with J gene TRBJ2-1; 11 bases align to TRBD2. Germline values: CDR1 SGHRS, CDR2 YFSETQ. The CDR3 is 19 amino acids. After removal of 4 bases from V and 0 bases from J, the junction contained 12 bases not matched to a gene. The CDR3 region has the DNA TGCGCCAGCAGCCCTGGCCGGGGACTAGCGGTGAGCTCCTACAATGAGCAGTTCTTC. Protein product: CASSPGRGLAVSSYNEQFF. Filled out from reference TRBV5-1 and TRBJ2-1, the complete variable domain reads KAGVTQTPRYLIKTRGQQVTLSCSPISGHRSVSWYQQTPGQGLQFLFEYFSETQRNKGNFPGRFSGRQFSNSRSEMNVSTLELGDSALYLCASSPGRGLAVSSYNEQFFGPGTRLTVL.